One and the same sample provided the 31 T cell receptor beta chains below, sequenced in a study of response to subunit inactivated influenza vaccine. A single record per CDR3 protein comes from TCRdb applying MiXCR to the RT-PCR reads. This table holds roughly 700,000 distinct CDR3 sequences, around 14% found once. This material consisted of PBMCs from blood, taken 14 days before vaccination. These receptors were obtained from a man over 45 who received an inactivated influenza vaccine.

This sequence joins TRBV28 and TRBJ2-3; unclear D gene. V lost 3 bases and J lost 0, with 10 bases in between. Germline V lookup: CDR1 MDHEN, CDR2 SYDVKM. The CDR3 covers 15 residues. The CDR3, as DNA: TGTGCCAGCAGTTTTGTGTCAGTAAGCACAGATACGCAGTATTTT. The encoded protein is CASSFVSVSTDTQYF.

In this sample, this clonotype turned up a few times. V is TRBV4-2 and J is TRBJ2-5; 8 bases are a match to TRBD2. V lost 1 base, J lost 7 bases, and 5 bases stayed unmatched. CDR1 and CDR2 from the germline V gene are LGHNA and YNFKEQ. The CDR3 is 14 amino acids. The CDR3 DNA is TGTGCCAGCAGCCAAGGGGCCCGGGAGGGGACCCAGTACTTC. Translated, it gives CASSQGAREGTQYF.

This clonotype has more than one count but fewer than ten. This chain links TRBV20-1 with TRBJ1-1; D remains unclear. In germline, CDR1 is DFQATT, CDR2 SNEGSKA (reference sequence). With 6 bases removed from V and 5 bases from J, the gap between germline ends came to 7 bases. The CDR3 loop spans 10 amino acids. CDR3 in amino acids: CSAGETEAFF. CDR3 in DNA: TGCAGTGCCGGGGAGACTGAAGCTTTCTTT.

This clonotype was seen only a few times. The rearrangement uses TRBV28 and TRBJ1-6; TRBD1 might be the D (6 bases). Germline V gene sequence: CDR1 MDHEN, CDR2 SYDVKM. CDR3 length: 16 amino acids. The germline V and J ends were trimmed by 1 base and 2 bases, with 9 bases remaining between them. This chain's CDR3 is CASSLFGGPYNSPLHF. The CDR3, as DNA: TGTGCCAGCAGTTTATTCGGGGGCCCCTATAATTCACCCCTCCACTTT.

This clonotype has at least ten counts. This CDR3 is CASSYRQGTEAFF. The CDR3 DNA follows: TGTGCCAGCAGCTACCGACAGGGGACTGAAGCTTTCTTT. This chain joins TRBV7-9 and TRBJ1-1; 8 positions agree with TRBD1. Trimming at V came to 4 bases and at J to 5 bases, leaving 3 bases not matched to a gene. Germline V CDR1 and CDR2: SEHNR, FQNEAQ (reference sequence). The CDR3 loop spans 13 amino acids.

The gene calls are TRBV9 and TRBJ1-3; the D gene is possibly TRBD1 (5 bases). Germline CDR1 reads SGDLS; CDR2 reads YYNGEE. There are 14 residues in the CDR3. Between the trimmed V and J ends, which lost 4 bases and 4 bases, there was a span of 12 bases. CDR3 DNA sequence: TGTGCCAGCAGCTTCAGGGCGGAAGGAAACACCATATATTTT. Amino acids: CASSFRAEGNTIYF.

This clonotype has only a few counts. V is TRBV6-2 or TRBV6-3 and J is TRBJ2-7; 11 nucleotides match TRBD2. The CDR3 length is 20 residues. Per germline, CDR1 MNHEY and CDR2 SVGEGT. The V gene end was trimmed by 0 bases and the J gene end by 5 bases; junction bases not matched to a gene: 18. DNA of the CDR3: TGTGCCAGCAGTTACTCTACTAGCGGGAGTCTTTATGGGGAGTTCCACGAGCAGTACTTC. Translated, it gives CASSYSTSGSLYGEFHEQYF.

This clonotype showed up many times. This rearrangement joins TRBV3-1 to TRBJ1-1; perhaps TRBD1 as D (6 bases). Trimming removed 4 bases from V and 7 bases from J, with 13 bases in between. The CDR3 is 13 amino acids. CDR1 and CDR2 (germline): LGHDT, YNNKEL (reference sequence). CDR3 coding DNA: TGTGCCAGCAGCCCGGAAGCCAGGGGTGAAGCTTTCTTT. Translated: CASSPEARGEAFF.

There are a few counts of this clonotype. The chain employs TRBV5-1 and TRBJ2-2; D uncertain. The CDR3 length is 16 residues. Germline loops: CDR1 SGHRS, CDR2 YFSETQ. V lost 4 bases and J 0 bases, leaving 13 bases between the germline ends. For the CDR3, the DNA is TGCGCCAGCAGCCTAGAGACACACGCGAACACCGGGGAGCTGTTTTTT. Protein: CASSLETHANTGELFF.

This clonotype was counted between two and nine times. The CDR3 DNA reads TGCGCCAGCAGCTCGCGAGGGGGCTCTCAGCCCCAGCATTTT. Residues: CASSSRGGSQPQHF. This rearrangement joins TRBV5-1 to TRBJ1-5, with TRBD1 matching over 7 bases. After removal of 3 bases from V and 6 bases from J, the junction contained 6 bases not matched to a gene. This CDR3 contains 14 residues. CDR1 SGHRS and CDR2 YFSETQ come from the germline V gene.

This clonotype showed up just a few times. J is TRBJ2-3 and V is TRBV12-3 or TRBV12-4; 12 bases align to TRBD2. V trimming: 5 bases; J trimming: 4 bases; junction bases outside the gene matches: 4. There are 15 residues in the CDR3. This CDR3 reads CASSLASGRADTQYF. The CDR3 nucleotides are TGTGCCAGCAGTCTCGCTAGCGGGAGGGCAGATACGCAGTATTTT.

The chain is built from TRBV5-1 and TRBJ2-2; D remains unclear. The germline V and J ends were trimmed by 2 bases and 4 bases, with 12 bases remaining between them. CDR3 length equals 15 residues. Germline V gives CDR1 SGHRS, CDR2 YFSETQ. CDR3 sequence: CASSLESQGTGELFF. In DNA form, the CDR3 reads TGCGCCAGCAGCTTAGAAAGTCAAGGCACCGGGGAGCTGTTTTTT.

The V gene is TRBV18, the J gene TRBJ1-1, with TRBD1 matching over 8 bases. The CDR3 extends over 14 amino acids. V lost 6 bases and J lost 5; bases outside the gene matches: 8. Germline lookup yields CDR1 KGHSH and CDR2 LQKENI. The CDR3 DNA reads TGTGCCAGCTCTCCCGGACAGGGACGGACTGAAGCTTTCTTT. This codes for CASSPGQGRTEAFF.

The chain has TRBV3-1 and TRBJ1-1; no reliable D call. CDR1 is LGHDT and CDR2 is YNNKEL in the germline V gene (reference sequence). The CDR3 is made up of 11 amino acids. V was clipped by 1 base and J by 8 bases, with 5 bases between them. For the CDR3, the DNA is TGTGCCAGCAGCCAAGGGCAAGAAGCTTTCTTT. Protein product: CASSQGQEAFF.

This clonotype showed up just a few times. This chain joins TRBV4-3 and TRBJ2-7, with 9 bases matching TRBD2. The CDR3 extends over 14 amino acids. Germline CDR1 reads LGHNA; CDR2 reads YSLEER. V trimming: 3 bases; J trimming: 5 bases; junction bases outside the gene matches: 5. The CDR3, as DNA: TGCGCCAGCAGCCATATCGGGACTAGCAACGAGCAGTACTTC. Its translation is CASSHIGTSNEQYF.

Worth noting for this clonotype: A much larger clonotype is one base distant, so this may be a read error. This chain uses TRBV27 with TRBJ2-1; D may be TRBD2 (5 bases). Looked up from germline, CDR1 is MNHEY and CDR2 is SMNVEV (reference sequence). Between the trimmed V and J ends, which lost 2 bases and 10 bases, there was a span of 18 bases. This CDR3 spans 15 amino acids. The CDR3 DNA is TGTGCCAGCAGTTTAGCGGGCGTCGGGGTCAGGGAGCAGTTCTTC. Its protein is CASSLAGVGVREQFF.

This clonotype was seen a handful of times. The V and J genes are TRBV12-3 or TRBV12-4 and TRBJ2-5; no definite D call. The CDR3 contains 13 residues. The V gene lost 2 bases and the J gene lost 5 bases, with 9 bases spanning the gap. For the CDR3, the DNA is TGTGCCAGCAGTTTATGGCAGGCTGAGACCCAGTACTTC. Translated: CASSLWQAETQYF.

This clonotype was observed a handful of times. The chain combines TRBV20-1 with TRBJ2-2; 9 bases are shared with TRBD2. V gave up 3 bases and J gave up 3 bases; unmatched junction bases: 5. The CDR3 runs to 15 residues. In germline, CDR1 is DFQATT, CDR2 SNEGSKA (reference sequence). This CDR3 reads CSASLRGGDTGELFF. The CDR3 DNA sequence: TGCAGTGCTAGTTTGCGGGGGGGAGACACCGGGGAGCTGTTTTTT.

This clonotype was picked up many times. The chain recombines TRBV5-1 with TRBJ2-7, with 10 bases matching TRBD1. CDR1 and CDR2 from the germline V gene are SGHRS and YFSETQ. CDR3 size: 14 residues. J gave up 2 bases and V 4 bases, and 3 bases lay outside the gene matches. The CDR3 here is CASSRTGGPYEQYF. As DNA, the CDR3 is TGCGCCAGCAGCCGGACAGGGGGACCCTACGAGCAGTACTTC. The full variable domain, rest sourced from reference TRBV5-1 and TRBJ2-7, is KAGVTQTPRYLIKTRGQQVTLSCSPISGHRSVSWYQQTPGQGLQFLFEYFSETQRNKGNFPGRFSGRQFSNSRSEMNVSTLELGDSALYLCASSRTGGPYEQYFGPGTRLTVT.

This clonotype was picked up a small number of times. The V call is TRBV9, the J call TRBJ2-3, with D perhaps given as TRBD1 or TRBD2 (5 bases each). The V gene lost 0 bases and the J gene lost 0 bases, with 11 bases spanning the gap. The CDR3 covers 16 residues. The germline CDR1 and CDR2 sequences are SGDLS and YYNGEE. DNA of the CDR3: TGTGCCAGCAGCGTAGACGGGGCATCTAGCACAGATACGCAGTATTTT. This sequence encodes CASSVDGASSTDTQYF.

There are many counts of this clonotype. The J gene is TRBJ1-5, the V gene TRBV12-3 or TRBV12-4, with a possible D match to TRBD1 (5 bases). The CDR3 consists of 13 residues. With 1 base removed from V and 5 bases from J, the gap between germline ends came to 6 bases. The CDR3 sequence is CASSLGGDQPQHF. CDR3 nucleotides: TGTGCCAGCAGTTTAGGGGGGGATCAGCCCCAGCATTTT.

V and J are TRBV5-1 and TRBJ1-2; unclear D gene. The CDR3 covers 15 residues. Germline values: CDR1 SGHRS, CDR2 YFSETQ. V lost 0 bases and J lost 4, with 13 bases in between. CDR3 sequence: CASSLENAWSYGYTF. The CDR3 nucleotides read TGCGCCAGCAGCTTGGAGAATGCCTGGAGCTATGGCTACACCTTC.

This clonotype was counted a few times. J is TRBJ2-3 and V is TRBV7-8; D may match TRBD1 or TRBD2 (6 bases each). The CDR3 has 17 residues. The germline CDR1 and CDR2 sequences are SGHVS and FQNEAQ. Trimming took off 6 bases at V and 0 bases at J, with 19 bases between the two ends. This CDR3 reads CASSWTPGASSTDTQYF. The DNA for the CDR3 is TGTGCCAGCAGTTGGACCCCGGGGGCATCTAGCACAGATACGCAGTATTTT.

V gene TRBV28 combines with J gene TRBJ2-7; perhaps D is TRBD1 or TRBD2 (6 bases each). Germline CDR1 reads MDHEN; CDR2 reads SYDVKM. The CDR3 has 14 residues. The V end lost 2 bases, the J end lost 10 bases, and 18 bases lay between the germline ends. The CDR3 coding sequence is TGTGCCAGCAGTTTAGGACGCGGGAAGGGGGGACAGTACTTC. It is translated as CASSLGRGKGGQYF.

This clonotype has only a few counts. CDR3 amino acids: CASKTGGGTYNEQFF. The CDR3 coding sequence is TGTGCCAGCAAAACAGGGGGGGGTACCTACAATGAGCAGTTCTTC. This chain connects TRBV6-2 or TRBV6-3 to TRBJ2-1, with D perhaps TRBD1 (8 bases). This CDR3 has 15 residues. Germline lookup yields CDR1 MNHEY and CDR2 SVGEGT. V was trimmed by 7 bases and J by 2 bases, leaving 15 bases between them.

This clonotype came up many times. V is TRBV29-1 and J is TRBJ2-5; D is perhaps TRBD1 (8 bases). CDR1 SQVTM and CDR2 ANQGSEA come from the germline V gene. The CDR3 covers 13 residues. Trimming pared 7 bases from V and 5 bases from J, leaving 17 bases between. The CDR3 region has the DNA TGCAGCGGGGGAGGGGGACAGGTGGAGACCCAGTACTTC. This gives the protein CSGGGGQVETQYF.

This clonotype was detected ten times or more. This chain links TRBV28 with TRBJ2-3; no definite D call. The CDR3 runs to 13 residues. The germline gives CDR1 MDHEN, CDR2 SYDVKM. V shed 5 bases and J shed 4 bases, with 10 bases lying between them. The CDR3 is CASSRGEADTQYF. CDR3 DNA sequence: TGTGCCAGCAGTCGAGGCGAAGCAGATACGCAGTATTTT.

This clonotype was seen more than once but under ten times. The gene calls are TRBV11-1 and TRBJ2-1; 7 bases agree with TRBD2. The CDR3 runs 19 residues. Germline V CDR1 and CDR2: SGHAT, FQDESV (reference sequence). V dropped 2 bases and J dropped 7; count of bases not matched to a gene: 20. The CDR3 spells CASSLTTGTTIRGPNEQFF. DNA for the CDR3: TGTGCCAGCAGCTTAACTACCGGGACTACCATACGGGGTCCAAATGAGCAGTTCTTC.

This clonotype showed up just a few times. The V call is TRBV20-1, the J call TRBJ1-1; TRBD1 is a possible D gene (6 bases). Trimming took 6 bases from V and 4 from J, leaving 15 bases between them. The CDR3 extends over 13 amino acids. Germline-derived CDR1 and CDR2 are DFQATT and SNEGSKA (reference sequence). In DNA form, the CDR3 reads TGCAGTGCAGGGGCGGGGGCCTCCACTGAAGCTTTCTTT. Protein: CSAGAGASTEAFF.

This chain uses TRBV7-9 with TRBJ2-1; 11 bases are shared with TRBD2. The CDR3 sequence is 15 residues long. The germline V gene has CDR1 SEHNR and CDR2 FQNEAQ (reference sequence). V dropped 2 bases and J dropped 9; count of bases not matched to a gene: 6. CDR3 sequence: CASSLIAGGNTEQFF. The CDR3 bases are TGTGCCAGCAGCTTAATAGCGGGAGGGAATACTGAGCAGTTCTTC.

The table lists this clonotype with a few counts. The V call is TRBV7-2, the J call TRBJ1-2; D is undetermined. This CDR3 has 15 amino acids. The V gene's germline CDR1 is SGHTA and CDR2 FQGNSA. V dropped 3 bases and J dropped 6 bases, with 17 bases sitting between them. CDR3 amino acids: CASSFRTAVRDGYTF. The CDR3 nucleotides are TGTGCCAGCAGCTTTCGTACGGCGGTGAGGGATGGCTACACCTTC.